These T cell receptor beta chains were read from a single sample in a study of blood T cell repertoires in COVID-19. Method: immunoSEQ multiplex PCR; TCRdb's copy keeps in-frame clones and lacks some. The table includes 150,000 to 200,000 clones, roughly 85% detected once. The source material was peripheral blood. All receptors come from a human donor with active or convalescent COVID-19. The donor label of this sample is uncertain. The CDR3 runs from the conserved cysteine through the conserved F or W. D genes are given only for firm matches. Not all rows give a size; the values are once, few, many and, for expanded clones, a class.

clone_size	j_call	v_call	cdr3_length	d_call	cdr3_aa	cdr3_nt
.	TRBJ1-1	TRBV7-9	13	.	CASSLEVSTEAFF	TGTGCCAGCAGCTTAGAAGTGAGCACTGAAGCTTTCTTT
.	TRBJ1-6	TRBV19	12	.	CASKGEGSPLHF	TGTGCCAGTAAAGGGGAGGGTTCACCCCTCCACTTT
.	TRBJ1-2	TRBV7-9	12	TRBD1	CASSERQGSYTF	TGTGCCAGCAGTGAAAGACAGGGAAGCTACACCTTC
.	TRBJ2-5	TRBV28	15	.	CASSLFGPYQETQYF	TGTGCCAGCAGTTTATTTGGGCCGTACCAAGAGACCCAGTACTTC
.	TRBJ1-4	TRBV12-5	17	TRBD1	CASGFPGGRITNEKLFF	TGTGCTAGTGGTTTCCCAGGGGGCCGGATAACTAATGAAAAACTGTTTTTT
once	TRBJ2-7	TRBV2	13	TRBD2	CASRPGLGYEQYF	TGTGCCAGCCGGCCGGGACTAGGGTACGAGCAGTACTTC
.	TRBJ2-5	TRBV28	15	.	CASSSQGTSQETQYF	TGTGCCAGCAGTTCCCAGGGGACCTCACAAGAGACCCAGTACTTC
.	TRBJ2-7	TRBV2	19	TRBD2	CASSPTLGLAGGPTDEQYF	TGTGCCAGCAGCCCAACGCTGGGACTAGCGGGGGGGCCGACAGACGAGCAGTACTTC
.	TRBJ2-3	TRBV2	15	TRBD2	CASRFSGRAGDTQYF	TGTGCCAGCAGATTCAGCGGGAGGGCAGGCGATACGCAGTATTTT
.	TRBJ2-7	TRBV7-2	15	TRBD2	CASSLTSGGSYEQYF	TGTGCCAGCAGCTTGACTAGCGGGGGGAGCTACGAGCAGTACTTC
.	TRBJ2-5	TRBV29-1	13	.	CSVEQGFGGVQYF	TGCAGCGTCGAACAGGGATTTGGGGGGGTCCAGTACTTC
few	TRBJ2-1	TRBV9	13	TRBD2	CASSPGGGLGLFF	TGTGCCAGCAGCCCTGGGGGGGGACTGGGCCTGTTCTTC
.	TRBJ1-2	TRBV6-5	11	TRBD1	CASRRQGGYTF	TGTGCCAGCAGGAGACAGGGAGGCTACACCTTC
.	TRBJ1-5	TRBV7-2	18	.	CASSPEIEPSYSNQPQHF	TGTGCCAGCAGCCCCGAAATAGAACCTTCATATAGCAATCAGCCCCAGCATTTT
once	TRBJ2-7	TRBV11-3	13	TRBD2	CASSGGGSGEQYF	TGTGCCAGCAGCGGAGGCGGGAGTGGGGAGCAGTACTTC
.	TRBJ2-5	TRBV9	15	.	CASSAHPTNQETQYF	TGTGCCAGCAGCGCCCACCCGACAAACCAAGAGACCCAGTACTTC
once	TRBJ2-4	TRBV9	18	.	CASSARSGPGSRIPIQYF	TGTGCCAGCAGCGCCCGATCAGGTCCAGGGTCCCGTATTCCCATTCAGTACTTC
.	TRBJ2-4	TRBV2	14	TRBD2	CASSEAGGPYIQYF	TGTGCCAGCAGTGAGGCGGGAGGGCCGTACATTCAGTACTTC
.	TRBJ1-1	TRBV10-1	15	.	CASSEYEWANTEAFF	TGCGCCAGCAGTGAGTATGAGTGGGCGAACACTGAAGCTTTCTTT
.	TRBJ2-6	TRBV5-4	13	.	CAAASRGANVLTF	TGTGCCGCCGCGTCGCGGGGGGCCAACGTCCTGACTTTC
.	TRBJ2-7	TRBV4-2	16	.	CASSQGTGGVAYEQYF	TGTGCCAGCAGCCAGGGAACAGGGGGGGTCGCCTACGAGCAGTACTTC
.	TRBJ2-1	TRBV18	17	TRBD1	CASSPKSGTGGSNEQFF	TGTGCCAGCTCACCGAAATCCGGGACAGGCGGATCCAATGAGCAGTTCTTC
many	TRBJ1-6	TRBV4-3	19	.	CASSQDHRVGSSYNSPLHF	TGCGCCAGCAGCCAAGATCACAGGGTGGGCAGCTCCTATAATTCACCCCTCCACTTT
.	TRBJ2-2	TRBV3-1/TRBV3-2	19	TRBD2	CASSQDLPAGALNTGELFF	TGTGCCAGCAGCCAAGATCTTCCAGCGGGGGCGCTGAACACCGGGGAGCTGTTTTTT